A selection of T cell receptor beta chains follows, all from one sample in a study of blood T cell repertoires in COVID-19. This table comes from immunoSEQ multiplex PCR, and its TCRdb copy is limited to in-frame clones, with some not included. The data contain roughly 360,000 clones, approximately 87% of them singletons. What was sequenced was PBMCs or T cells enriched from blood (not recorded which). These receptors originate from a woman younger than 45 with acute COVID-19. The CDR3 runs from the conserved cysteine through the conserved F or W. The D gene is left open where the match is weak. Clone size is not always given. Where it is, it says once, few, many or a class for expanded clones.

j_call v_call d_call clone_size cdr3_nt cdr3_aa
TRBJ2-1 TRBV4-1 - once TGCGCCAGCAGCCAACAAATCAGCAATGAGCAGTTCTTC CASSQQISNEQFF
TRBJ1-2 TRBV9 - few TGTGCCAGCAGCGTAGCTCCGCGGTATGGCTACACCTTC CASSVAPRYGYTF
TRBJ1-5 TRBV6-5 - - TGTGCCAGCAGAGACAGCCTCAATCAGCCCCAGCATTTT CASRDSLNQPQHF
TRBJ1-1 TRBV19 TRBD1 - TGTGCCAGTAGTATCCCCGGACAGGGGGCAGGAGCTTTCTTT CASSIPGQGAGAFF
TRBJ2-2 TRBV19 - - TGTGCCAGCACCAGGGGGGCTCTTGGCACCGGGGAGCTGTTTTTT CASTRGALGTGELFF
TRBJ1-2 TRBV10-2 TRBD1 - TGCGCCAGCTCTAAACGAGGGGGCGGAAGTGGCTACACCTTC CASSKRGGGSGYTF
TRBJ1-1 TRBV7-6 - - TGTGCCAGCAGCTTAGCTGGGGGGGGGTGGAACACTGAAGCTTTCTTT CASSLAGGGWNTEAFF
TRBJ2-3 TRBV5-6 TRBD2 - TGTGCCAGCAGCCATGGACTAGCGGGCACAGATACGCAGTATTTT CASSHGLAGTDTQYF
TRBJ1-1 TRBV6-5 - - TGTGCCAGCAGTTACCGGACAGTCACAGTCACTGAAGCTTTCTTT CASSYRTVTVTEAFF
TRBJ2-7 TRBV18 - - TGTGCCAGCTCACCACCGGACAGAACCTCCTACGAGCAGTACTTC CASSPPDRTSYEQYF
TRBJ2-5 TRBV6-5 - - TGTGCCAGCAGTACCACTAGGGAAGAGACCCAGTACTTC CASSTTREETQYF
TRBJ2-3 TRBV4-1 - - TGCGCCAGCAGCCGCCGCGCGGACACGGAATCCACAGATACGCAGTATTTT CASSRRADTESTDTQYF
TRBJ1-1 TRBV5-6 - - TGTGCCAGCAGCTTGGACGTCAGGGCGGCCACTGAAGCTTTCTTT CASSLDVRAATEAFF
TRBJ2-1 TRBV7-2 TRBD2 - TGTGCCAGCAGCTCAGCGGGGCTCCACAATGAGCAGTTCTTC CASSSAGLHNEQFF
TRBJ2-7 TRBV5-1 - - TGCGCCAGCAGCTTGGTGTCAGCGACCTACGAGCAGTACTTC CASSLVSATYEQYF
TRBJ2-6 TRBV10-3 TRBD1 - TGTGCCATTTCACAGGGGGCGTCTGGGGCCAACGTCCTGACTTTC CAISQGASGANVLTF
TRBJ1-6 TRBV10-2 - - TGCGCCACCTCGATAGCCGGCTATAATTCCCCCCTCCACTTT CATSIAGYNSPLHF
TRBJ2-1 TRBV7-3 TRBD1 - TGTGCCAGCAGCTATACCCGACAGGGCAGGGATGAGCAGTTCTTC CASSYTRQGRDEQFF
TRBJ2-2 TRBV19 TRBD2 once TGTGCCAGTAGTCCCCCCGGGGGGGCCAGGTCCGGGGAGCTGTTTTTT CASSPPGGARSGELFF
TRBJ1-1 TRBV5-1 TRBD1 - TGCGCCAGCAGCTTGGGAGTCAGGGGGCGTGCTGAAGCTTTCTTT CASSLGVRGRAEAFF
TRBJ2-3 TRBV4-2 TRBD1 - TGTGCCAGCAGCGTTGACAGGGGGGCAGATACGCAGTATTTT CASSVDRGADTQYF
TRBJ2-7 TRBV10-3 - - TGTGCCATCAGTCGGGCAGGGGCTTACGAGCAGTACTTC CAISRAGAYEQYF
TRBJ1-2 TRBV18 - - TGTGCCAGCTCACTCAATATCGACCCCCGGGATGGCTACACCTTC CASSLNIDPRDGYTF
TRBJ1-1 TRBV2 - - TGTGCCAGCAGAGGACAAGTGAACACTGAAGCTTTCTTT CASRGQVNTEAFF
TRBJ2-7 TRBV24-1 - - TGTGCCACCAGTGATCCCGGACGGGACTCCTACGAGCAGTACTTC CATSDPGRDSYEQYF
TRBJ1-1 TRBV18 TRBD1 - TGTGCCAGCTCGCAACAGGGGGCGCACACTGAAGCTTTCTTT CASSQQGAHTEAFF
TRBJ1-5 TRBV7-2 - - TGTGCCAGCAGCGCCAGGGGATACCAGCCCCAGCATTTT CASSARGYQPQHF
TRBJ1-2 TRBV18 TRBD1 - TGTGCCAGCTCACCGCAGACAGGGGACAACTATGGCTACACCTTC CASSPQTGDNYGYTF
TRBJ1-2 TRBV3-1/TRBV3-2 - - TGTGCCAGCAGCCAAGGGGGAGGGGGGCCGCGAGGCTACACCTTC CASSQGGGGPRGYTF
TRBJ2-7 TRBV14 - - TGTGCCAGCAGCCAAGATCGGCTGCTGGTTTTAGGGAGCTCCTACGAGCAGTACTTC CASSQDRLLVLGSSYEQYF
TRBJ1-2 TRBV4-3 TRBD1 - TGCGCCAGCAGCCAAGGGACACAGGGGGCGGGTGGCTACACCTTC CASSQGTQGAGGYTF
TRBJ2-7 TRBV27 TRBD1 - TGTGCCAGCAGTGGGGGGACAGGGGCCTACGAGCAGTACTTC CASSGGTGAYEQYF
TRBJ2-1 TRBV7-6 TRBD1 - TGTGCCAGCAGCTTAGCCAGGGGGAACAATGAGCAGTTCTTC CASSLARGNNEQFF
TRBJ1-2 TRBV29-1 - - TGCAGCGTTGTGGGCAGGGAGGTTTTAGGCTACACCTTC CSVVGREVLGYTF
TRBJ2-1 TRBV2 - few TGTGCCAGCGGCCTGACGGCGGGGAGCTCCTACAATGAGCAGTTCTTC CASGLTAGSSYNEQFF
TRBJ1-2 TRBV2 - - TGTGCCAGCACCGGGGACTGGGGGTCTAGTGGCTACACCTTC CASTGDWGSSGYTF
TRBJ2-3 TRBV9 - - TGTGCCAGCAGCGTAGACGATTCGAGCGTCACAGATACGCAGTATTTT CASSVDDSSVTDTQYF
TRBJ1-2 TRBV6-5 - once TGTGCCAGCAGTTCCCCGAACTCGGGCTATGGCTACACCTTC CASSSPNSGYGYTF
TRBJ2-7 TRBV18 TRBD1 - TGTGCCAGCTCACCAATGGGACAGGGGGTCGACGAGCAGTACTTC CASSPMGQGVDEQYF
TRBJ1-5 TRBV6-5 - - TGTGCCAGCAGACTAGGAGGGGTGGGGCAGCCCCAGCATTTT CASRLGGVGQPQHF
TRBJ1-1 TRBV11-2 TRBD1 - TGTGCCAGCAGCCTCCGGGGACAGGGCGACACTGAAGCTTTCTTT CASSLRGQGDTEAFF
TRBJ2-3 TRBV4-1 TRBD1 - TGCGCCAGCAGCCTCGAATTCGGACAGGGGTCAGATACGCAGTATTTT CASSLEFGQGSDTQYF
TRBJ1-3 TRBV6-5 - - TGTGCCAGCAGGGAGGACTCGTTCTCTGGAAACACCATATATTTT CASREDSFSGNTIYF
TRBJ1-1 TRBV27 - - TGTGCCAGCAGTTTCATTAGGGGGACTGAAGCTTTCTTT CASSFIRGTEAFF
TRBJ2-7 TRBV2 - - TGTGCCAGCAGTGGGGACACTAGCTCCTACGAGCAGTACTTC CASSGDTSSYEQYF